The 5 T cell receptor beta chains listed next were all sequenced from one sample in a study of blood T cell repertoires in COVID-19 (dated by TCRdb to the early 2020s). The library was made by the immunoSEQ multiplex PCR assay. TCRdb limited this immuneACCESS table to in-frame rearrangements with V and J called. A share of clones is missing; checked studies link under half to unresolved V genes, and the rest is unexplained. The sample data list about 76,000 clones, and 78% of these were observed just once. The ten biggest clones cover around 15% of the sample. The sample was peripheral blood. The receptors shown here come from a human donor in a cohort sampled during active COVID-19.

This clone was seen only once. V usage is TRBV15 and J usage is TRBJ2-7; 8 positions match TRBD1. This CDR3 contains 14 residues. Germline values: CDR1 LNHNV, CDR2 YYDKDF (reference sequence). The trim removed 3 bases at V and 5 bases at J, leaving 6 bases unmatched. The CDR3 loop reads CATSRVTGVDEQYF. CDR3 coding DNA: TGTGCCACCAGCAGGGTGACAGGGGTGGACGAGCAGTACTTC.

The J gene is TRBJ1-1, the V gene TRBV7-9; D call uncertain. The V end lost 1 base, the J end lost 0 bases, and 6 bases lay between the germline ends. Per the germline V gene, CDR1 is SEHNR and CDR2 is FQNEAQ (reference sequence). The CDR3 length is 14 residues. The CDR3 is CASSLGPLNTEAFF. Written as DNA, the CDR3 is TGTGCCAGCAGCTTAGGTCCTTTGAACACTGAAGCTTTCTTT.

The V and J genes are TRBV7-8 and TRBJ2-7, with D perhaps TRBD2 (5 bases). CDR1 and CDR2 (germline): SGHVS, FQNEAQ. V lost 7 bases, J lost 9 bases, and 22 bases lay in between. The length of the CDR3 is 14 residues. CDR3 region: CASTMEAAPVGQYF. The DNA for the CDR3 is TGTGCCAGCACCATGGAGGCAGCCCCAGTAGGGCAGTACTTC.

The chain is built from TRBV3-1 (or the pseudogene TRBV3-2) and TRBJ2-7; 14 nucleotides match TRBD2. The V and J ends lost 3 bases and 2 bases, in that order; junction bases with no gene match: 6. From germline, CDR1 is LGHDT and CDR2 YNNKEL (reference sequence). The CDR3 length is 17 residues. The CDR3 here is CASSQGLAGAGPYEQYF. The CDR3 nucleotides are TGTGCCAGCAGCCAGGGACTAGCGGGAGCTGGCCCCTACGAGCAGTACTTC.

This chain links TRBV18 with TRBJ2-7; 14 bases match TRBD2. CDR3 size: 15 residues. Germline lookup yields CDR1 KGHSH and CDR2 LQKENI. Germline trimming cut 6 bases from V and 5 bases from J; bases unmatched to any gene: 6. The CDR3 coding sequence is TGTGCCAGCTCCCTCGGGACTAGCGGGAGCGACGAGCAGTACTTC. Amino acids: CASSLGTSGSDEQYF. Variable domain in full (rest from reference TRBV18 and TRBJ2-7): NAGVMQNPRHLVRRRGQEARLRCSPMKGHSHVYWYRQLPEEGLKFMVYLQKENIIDESGMPKERFSAEFPKEGPSILRIQQVVRGDSAAYFCASSLGTSGSDEQYFGPGTRLTVT.